This T cell receptor (beta chain) came from a study of blood T cell repertoires in COVID-19. Germline CDR1 reads SGDLS; CDR2 reads YYNGEE. The CDR3 covers 15 residues. Trimming pared 0 bases from V and 5 bases from J, leaving 14 bases between. The repertoire was sequenced with immunoSEQ multiplex PCR; TCRdb's copy has only in-frame clones and lacks some. The table records approximately 280,000 clones, roughly nine tenths of them present only once. The clonotype was recovered from an older woman who had recovered from COVID-19. Input material: PBMCs or T cells enriched from blood (not recorded which). The chain combines TRBV9 with TRBJ1-2; D gene unclear. CDR3 protein: CASSVAGSGGYGYTF. The CDR3 region has the DNA TGTGCCAGCAGCGTAGCTGGCAGCGGAGGATATGGCTACACCTTC.